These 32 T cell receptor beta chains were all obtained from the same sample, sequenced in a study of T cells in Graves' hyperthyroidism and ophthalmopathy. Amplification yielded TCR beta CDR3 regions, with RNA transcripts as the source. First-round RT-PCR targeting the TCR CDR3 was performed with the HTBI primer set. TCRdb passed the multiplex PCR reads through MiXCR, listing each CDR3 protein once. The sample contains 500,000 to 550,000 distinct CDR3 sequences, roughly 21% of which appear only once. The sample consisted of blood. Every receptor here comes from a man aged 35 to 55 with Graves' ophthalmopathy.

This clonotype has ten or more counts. As DNA, the CDR3 is TGTGCCAGCACGGGACAAACCACCTACGAGCAGTACTTC. This translates into CASTGQTTYEQYF. J is TRBJ2-7 and V is TRBV2; possibly TRBD1 for D (6 bases). Germline V CDR1 and CDR2: SNHLY, FYNNEI. The CDR3 totals 13 residues. Trimming removed 7 bases at V and 2 bases at J, with 12 bases between.

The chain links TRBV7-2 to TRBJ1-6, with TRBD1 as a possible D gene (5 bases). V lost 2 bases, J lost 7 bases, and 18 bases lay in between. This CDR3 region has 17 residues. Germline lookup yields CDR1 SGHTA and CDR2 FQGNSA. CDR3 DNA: TGTGCCAGCAGCTTAAGGTCCTCTGGGGGGTGGAATTCACCCCTCCACTTT. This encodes CASSLRSSGGWNSPLHF.

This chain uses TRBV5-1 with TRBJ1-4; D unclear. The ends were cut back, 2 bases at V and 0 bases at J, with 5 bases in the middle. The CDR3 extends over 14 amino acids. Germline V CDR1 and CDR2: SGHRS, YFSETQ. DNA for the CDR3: TGCGCCAGCAGCTTCACCGCAACTAATGAAAAACTGTTTTTT. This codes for CASSFTATNEKLFF. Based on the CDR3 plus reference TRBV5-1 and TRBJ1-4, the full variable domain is KAGVTQTPRYLIKTRGQQVTLSCSPISGHRSVSWYQQTPGQGLQFLFEYFSETQRNKGNFPGRFSGRQFSNSRSEMNVSTLELGDSALYLCASSFTATNEKLFFGSGTQLSVL.

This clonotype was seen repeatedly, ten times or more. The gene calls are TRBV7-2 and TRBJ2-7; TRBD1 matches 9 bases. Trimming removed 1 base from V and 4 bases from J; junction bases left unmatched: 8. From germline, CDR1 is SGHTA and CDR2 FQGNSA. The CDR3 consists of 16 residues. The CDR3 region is CASSLDTGTGRYEQYF. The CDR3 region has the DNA TGTGCCAGCAGCTTAGATACCGGGACAGGGAGGTACGAGCAGTACTTC.

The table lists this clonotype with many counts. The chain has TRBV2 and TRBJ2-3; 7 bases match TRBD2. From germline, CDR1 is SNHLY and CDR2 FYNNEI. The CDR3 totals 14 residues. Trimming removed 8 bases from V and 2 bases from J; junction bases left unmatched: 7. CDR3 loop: CASAWEGNTDTQYF. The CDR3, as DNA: TGTGCCAGCGCCTGGGAGGGAAACACAGATACGCAGTATTTT.

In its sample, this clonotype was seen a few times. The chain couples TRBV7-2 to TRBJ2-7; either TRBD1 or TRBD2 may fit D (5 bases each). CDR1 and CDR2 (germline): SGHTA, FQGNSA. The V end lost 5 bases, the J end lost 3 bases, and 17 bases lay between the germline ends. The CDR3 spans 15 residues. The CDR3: CASSKGRVGGYEQYF. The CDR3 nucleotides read TGTGCCAGCAGCAAAGGCAGGGTTGGAGGCTACGAGCAGTACTTC.

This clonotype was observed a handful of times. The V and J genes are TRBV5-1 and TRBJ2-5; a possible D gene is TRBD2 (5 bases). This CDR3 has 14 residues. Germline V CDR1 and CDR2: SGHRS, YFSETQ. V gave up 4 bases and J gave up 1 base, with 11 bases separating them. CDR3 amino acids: CASSPYAGQETQYF. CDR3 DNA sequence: TGCGCCAGCAGCCCCTATGCGGGCCAAGAGACCCAGTACTTC. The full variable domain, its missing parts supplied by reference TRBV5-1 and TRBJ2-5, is KAGVTQTPRYLIKTRGQQVTLSCSPISGHRSVSWYQQTPGQGLQFLFEYFSETQRNKGNFPGRFSGRQFSNSRSEMNVSTLELGDSALYLCASSPYAGQETQYFGPGTRLLVL.

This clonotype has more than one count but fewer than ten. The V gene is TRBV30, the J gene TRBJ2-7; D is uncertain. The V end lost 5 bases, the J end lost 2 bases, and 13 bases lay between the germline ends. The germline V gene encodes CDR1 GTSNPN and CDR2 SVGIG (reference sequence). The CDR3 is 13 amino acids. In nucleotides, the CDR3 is TGTGCCTGGGGCTTGGGCGATGCCTACGAGCAGTACTTC. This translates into CAWGLGDAYEQYF.

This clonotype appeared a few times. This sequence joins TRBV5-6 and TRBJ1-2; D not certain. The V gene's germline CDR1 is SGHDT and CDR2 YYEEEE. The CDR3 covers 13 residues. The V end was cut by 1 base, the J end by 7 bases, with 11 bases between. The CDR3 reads CASSLQEWSGYTF. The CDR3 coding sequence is TGTGCCAGCAGCTTGCAGGAATGGAGTGGCTACACCTTC.

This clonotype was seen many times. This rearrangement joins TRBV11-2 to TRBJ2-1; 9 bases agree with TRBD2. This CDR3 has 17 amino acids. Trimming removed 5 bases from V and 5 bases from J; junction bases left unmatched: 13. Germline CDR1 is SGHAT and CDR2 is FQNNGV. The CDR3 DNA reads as TGTGCCAGCAGCCCAGTGGGGGCACTAGCGGGCCACAATGAGCAGTTCTTC. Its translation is CASSPVGALAGHNEQFF.

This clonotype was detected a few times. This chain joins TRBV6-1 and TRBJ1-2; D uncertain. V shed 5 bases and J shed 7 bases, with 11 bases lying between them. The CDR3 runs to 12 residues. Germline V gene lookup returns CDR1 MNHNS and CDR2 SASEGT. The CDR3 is CASSYGLGGYTF. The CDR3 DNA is TGTGCCAGCAGTTATGGGTTGGGTGGCTACACCTTC.

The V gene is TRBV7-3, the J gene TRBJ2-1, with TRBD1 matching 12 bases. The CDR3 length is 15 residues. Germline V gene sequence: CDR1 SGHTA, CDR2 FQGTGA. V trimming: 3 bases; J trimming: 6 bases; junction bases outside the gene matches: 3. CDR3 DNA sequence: TGTGCCAGCAGCTTGGGACAGGGGGCCTCCAATGAGCAGTTCTTC. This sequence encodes CASSLGQGASNEQFF.

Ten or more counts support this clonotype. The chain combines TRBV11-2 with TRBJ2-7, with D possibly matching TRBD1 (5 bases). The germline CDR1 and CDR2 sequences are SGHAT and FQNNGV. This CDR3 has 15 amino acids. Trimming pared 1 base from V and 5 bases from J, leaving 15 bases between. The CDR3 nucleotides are TGTGCCAGCAGCTTAGTGGGCAGGGCTATCGACGAGCAGTACTTC. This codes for CASSLVGRAIDEQYF.

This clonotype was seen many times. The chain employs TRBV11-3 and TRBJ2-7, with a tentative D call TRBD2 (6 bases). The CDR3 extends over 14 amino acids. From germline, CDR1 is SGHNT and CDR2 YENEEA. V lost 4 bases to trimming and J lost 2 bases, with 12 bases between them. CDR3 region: CASSSGTPPYEQYF. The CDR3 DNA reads TGTGCCAGCAGCTCGGGGACTCCGCCCTACGAGCAGTACTTC. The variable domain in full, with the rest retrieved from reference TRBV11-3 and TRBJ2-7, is EAGVVQSPRYKIIEKKQPVAFWCNPISGHNTLYWYLQNLGQGPELLIRYENEEAVDDSQLPKDRFSAERLKGVDSTLKIQPAELGDSAVYLCASSSGTPPYEQYFGPGTRLTVT.

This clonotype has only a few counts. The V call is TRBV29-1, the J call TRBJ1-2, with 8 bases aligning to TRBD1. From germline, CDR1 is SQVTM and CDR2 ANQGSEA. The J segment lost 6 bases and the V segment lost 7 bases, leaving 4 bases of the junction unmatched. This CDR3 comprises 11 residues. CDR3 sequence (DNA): TGCAGCGCCGACAGGGGTGATGGCTACACCTTC. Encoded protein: CSADRGDGYTF.

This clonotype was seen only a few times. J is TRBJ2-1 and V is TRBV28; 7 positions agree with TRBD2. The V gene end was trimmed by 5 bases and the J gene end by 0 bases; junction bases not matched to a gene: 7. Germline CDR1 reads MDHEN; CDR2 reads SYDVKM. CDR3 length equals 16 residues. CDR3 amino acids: CASSPSAGVSYNEQFF. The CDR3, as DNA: TGTGCCAGCAGTCCCTCGGCGGGGGTCTCCTACAATGAGCAGTTCTTC.

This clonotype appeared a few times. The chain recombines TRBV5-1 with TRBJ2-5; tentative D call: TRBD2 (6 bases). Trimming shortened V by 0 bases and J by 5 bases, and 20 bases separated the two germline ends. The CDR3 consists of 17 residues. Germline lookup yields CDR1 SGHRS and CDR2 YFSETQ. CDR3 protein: CASSLEAGGTNSETQYF. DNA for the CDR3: TGCGCCAGCAGCTTGGAGGCGGGCGGGACGAATAGTGAGACCCAGTACTTC.

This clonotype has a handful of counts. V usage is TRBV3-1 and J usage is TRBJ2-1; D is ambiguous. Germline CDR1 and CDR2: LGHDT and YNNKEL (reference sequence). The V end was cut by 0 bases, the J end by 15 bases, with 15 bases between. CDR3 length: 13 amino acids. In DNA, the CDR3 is TGTGCCAGCAGCCAAGAAAACCTAGACAAAAGGTTCTTC. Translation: CASSQENLDKRFF.

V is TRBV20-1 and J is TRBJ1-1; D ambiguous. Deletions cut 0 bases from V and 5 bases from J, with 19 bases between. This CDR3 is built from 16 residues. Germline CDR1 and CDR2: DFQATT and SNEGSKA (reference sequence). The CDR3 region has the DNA TGCAGTGCTAGAGATTTCGGGGATCCAACTACGACTGAAGCTTTCTTT. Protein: CSARDFGDPTTTEAFF.

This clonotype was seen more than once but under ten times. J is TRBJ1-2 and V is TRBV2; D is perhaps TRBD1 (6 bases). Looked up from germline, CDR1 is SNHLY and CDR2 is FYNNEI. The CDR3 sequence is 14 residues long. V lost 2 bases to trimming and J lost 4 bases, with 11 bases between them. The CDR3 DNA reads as TGTGCCAGCAGTGAACCAGGGGTCGGCTATGGCTACACCTTC. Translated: CASSEPGVGYGYTF.

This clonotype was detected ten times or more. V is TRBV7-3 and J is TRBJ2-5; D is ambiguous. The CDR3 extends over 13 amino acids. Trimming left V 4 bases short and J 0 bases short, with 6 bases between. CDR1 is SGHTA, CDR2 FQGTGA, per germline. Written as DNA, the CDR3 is TGTGCCAGCAGCTCCGCGTACCAAGAGACCCAGTACTTC. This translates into CASSSAYQETQYF.

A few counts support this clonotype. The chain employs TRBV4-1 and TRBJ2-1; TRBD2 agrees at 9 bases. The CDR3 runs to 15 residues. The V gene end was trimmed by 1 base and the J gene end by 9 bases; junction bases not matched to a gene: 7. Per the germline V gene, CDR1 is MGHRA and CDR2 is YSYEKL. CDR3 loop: CASSQVTGLAIEQFF. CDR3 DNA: TGCGCCAGCAGCCAAGTTACTGGACTAGCGATTGAGCAGTTCTTC.

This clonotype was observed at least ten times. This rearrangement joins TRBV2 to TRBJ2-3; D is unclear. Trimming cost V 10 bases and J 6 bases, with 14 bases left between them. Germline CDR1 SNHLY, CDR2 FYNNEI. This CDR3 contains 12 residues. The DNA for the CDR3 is TGTGCCACCGAAAGGAGCCCGGATACGCAGTATTTT. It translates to CATERSPDTQYF. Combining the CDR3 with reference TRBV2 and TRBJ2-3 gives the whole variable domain EPEVTQTPSHQVTQMGQEVILRCVPISNHLYFYWYRQILGQKVEFLVSFYNNEISEKSEIFDDQFSVERPDGSNFTLKIRSTKLEDSAMYFCATERSPDTQYFGPGTRLTVL.

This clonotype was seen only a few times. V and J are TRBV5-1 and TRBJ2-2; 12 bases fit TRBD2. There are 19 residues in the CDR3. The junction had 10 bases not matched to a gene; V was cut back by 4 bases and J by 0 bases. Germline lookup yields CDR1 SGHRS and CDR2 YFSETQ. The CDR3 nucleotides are TGCGCCAGCAGCCTCTCACTAGCGGGAGGCCTCGCGAACACCGGGGAGCTGTTTTTT. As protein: CASSLSLAGGLANTGELFF.

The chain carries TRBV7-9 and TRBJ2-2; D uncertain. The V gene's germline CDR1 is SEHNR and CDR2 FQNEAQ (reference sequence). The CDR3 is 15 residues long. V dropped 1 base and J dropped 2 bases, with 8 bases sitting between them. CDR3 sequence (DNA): TGTGCCAGCAGCTTAGGGAGAGCTAACACCGGGGAGCTGTTTTTT. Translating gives CASSLGRANTGELFF.

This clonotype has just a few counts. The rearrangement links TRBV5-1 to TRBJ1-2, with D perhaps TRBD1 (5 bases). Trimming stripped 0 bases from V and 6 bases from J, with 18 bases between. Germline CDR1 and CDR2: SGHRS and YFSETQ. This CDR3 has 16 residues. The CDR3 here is CASSLVLGTISDGYTF. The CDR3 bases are TGCGCCAGCAGCTTGGTGCTGGGGACGATTTCGGATGGCTACACCTTC.

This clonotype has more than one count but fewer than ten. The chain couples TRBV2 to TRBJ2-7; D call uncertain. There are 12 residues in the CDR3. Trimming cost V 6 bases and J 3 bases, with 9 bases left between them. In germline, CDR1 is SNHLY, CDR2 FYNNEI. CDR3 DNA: TGTGCCAGCAGGGACGCTCTCTACGAGCAGTACTTC. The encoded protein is CASRDALYEQYF.

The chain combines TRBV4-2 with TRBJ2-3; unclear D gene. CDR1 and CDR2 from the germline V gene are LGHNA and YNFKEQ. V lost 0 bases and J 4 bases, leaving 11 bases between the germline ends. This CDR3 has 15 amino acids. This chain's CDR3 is CASSQDPARADTQYF. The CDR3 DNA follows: TGTGCCAGCAGCCAAGACCCAGCAAGGGCAGATACGCAGTATTTT.

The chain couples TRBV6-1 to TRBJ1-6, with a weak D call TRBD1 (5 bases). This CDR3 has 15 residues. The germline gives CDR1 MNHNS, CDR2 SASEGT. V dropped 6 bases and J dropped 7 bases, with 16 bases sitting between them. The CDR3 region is CASRQTTTGNSPLHF. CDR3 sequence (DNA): TGTGCCAGCAGACAGACAACCACAGGAAATTCACCCCTCCACTTT.

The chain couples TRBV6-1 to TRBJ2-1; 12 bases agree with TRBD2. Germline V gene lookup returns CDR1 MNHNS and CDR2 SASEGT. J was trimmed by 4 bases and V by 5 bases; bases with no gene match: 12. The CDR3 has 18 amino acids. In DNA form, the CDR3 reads TGTGCCAGCAGTAGAGCCGGGACTAGCGGGTTACTGTACAATGAGCAGTTCTTC. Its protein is CASSRAGTSGLLYNEQFF.

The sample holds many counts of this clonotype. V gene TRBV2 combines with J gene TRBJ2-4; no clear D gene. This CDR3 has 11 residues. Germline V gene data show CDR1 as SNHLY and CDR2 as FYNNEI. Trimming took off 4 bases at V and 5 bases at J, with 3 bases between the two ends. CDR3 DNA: TGTGCCAGCAGTGGGGAAAACATTCAGTACTTC. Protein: CASSGENIQYF.

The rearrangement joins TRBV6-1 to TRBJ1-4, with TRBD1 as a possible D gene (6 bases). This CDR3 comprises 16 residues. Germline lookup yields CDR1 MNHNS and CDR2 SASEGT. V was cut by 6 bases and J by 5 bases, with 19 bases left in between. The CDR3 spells CASRGADQLRNEKLFF. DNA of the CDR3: TGTGCCAGCAGGGGGGCTGACCAACTAAGAAATGAAAAACTGTTTTTT.